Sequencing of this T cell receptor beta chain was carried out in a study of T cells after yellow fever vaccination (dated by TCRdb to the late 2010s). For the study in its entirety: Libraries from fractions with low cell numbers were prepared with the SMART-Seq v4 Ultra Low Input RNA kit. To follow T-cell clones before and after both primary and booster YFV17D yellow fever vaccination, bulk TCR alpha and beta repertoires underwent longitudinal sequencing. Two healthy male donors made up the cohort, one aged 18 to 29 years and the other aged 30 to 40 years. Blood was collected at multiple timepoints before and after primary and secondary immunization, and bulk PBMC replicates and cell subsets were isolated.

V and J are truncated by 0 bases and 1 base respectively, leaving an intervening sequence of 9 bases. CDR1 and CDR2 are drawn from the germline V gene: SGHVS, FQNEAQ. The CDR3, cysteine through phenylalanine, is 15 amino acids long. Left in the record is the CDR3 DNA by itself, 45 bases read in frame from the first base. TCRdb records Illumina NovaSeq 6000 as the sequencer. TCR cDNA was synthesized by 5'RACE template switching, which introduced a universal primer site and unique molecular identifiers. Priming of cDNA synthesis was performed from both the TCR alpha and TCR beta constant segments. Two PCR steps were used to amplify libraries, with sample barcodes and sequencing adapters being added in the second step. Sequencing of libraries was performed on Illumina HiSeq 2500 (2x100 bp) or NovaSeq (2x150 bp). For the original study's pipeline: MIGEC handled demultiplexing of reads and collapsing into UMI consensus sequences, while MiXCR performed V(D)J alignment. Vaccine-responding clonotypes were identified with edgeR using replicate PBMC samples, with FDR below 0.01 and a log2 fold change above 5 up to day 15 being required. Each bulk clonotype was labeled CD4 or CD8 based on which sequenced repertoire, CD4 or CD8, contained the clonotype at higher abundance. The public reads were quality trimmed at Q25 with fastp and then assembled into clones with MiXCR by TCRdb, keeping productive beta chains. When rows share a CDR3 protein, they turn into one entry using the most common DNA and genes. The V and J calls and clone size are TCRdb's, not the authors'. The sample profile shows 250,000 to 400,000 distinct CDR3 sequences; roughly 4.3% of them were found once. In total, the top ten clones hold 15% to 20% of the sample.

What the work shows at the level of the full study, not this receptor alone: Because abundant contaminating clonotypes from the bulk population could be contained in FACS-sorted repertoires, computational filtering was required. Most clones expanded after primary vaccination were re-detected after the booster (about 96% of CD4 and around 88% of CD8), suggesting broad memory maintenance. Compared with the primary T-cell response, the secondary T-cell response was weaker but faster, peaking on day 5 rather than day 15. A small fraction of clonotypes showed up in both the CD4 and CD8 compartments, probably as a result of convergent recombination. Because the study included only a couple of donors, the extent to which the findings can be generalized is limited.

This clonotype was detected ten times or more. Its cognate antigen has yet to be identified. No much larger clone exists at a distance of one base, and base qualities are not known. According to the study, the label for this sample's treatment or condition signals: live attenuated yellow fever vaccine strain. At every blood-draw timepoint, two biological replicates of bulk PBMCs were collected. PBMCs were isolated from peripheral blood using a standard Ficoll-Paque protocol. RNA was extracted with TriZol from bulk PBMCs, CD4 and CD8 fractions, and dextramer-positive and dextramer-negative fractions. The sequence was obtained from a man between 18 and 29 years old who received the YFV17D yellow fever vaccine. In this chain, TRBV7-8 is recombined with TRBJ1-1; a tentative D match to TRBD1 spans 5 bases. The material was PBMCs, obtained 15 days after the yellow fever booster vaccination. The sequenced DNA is TGTGCCAGCAGCTTAGCTGTTGGGGCGAACACTGAAGCTTTCTTT. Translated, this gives CASSLAVGANTEAFF.